The 2 T cell receptor beta chains below come from one sample, sequenced in a study of blood T cells in healthy people across ages. The use of a sample-barcoded 5' primer and a J-beta primer mix characterized a second PCR of roughly 7 to 11 cycles. One entry per CDR3 protein results from TCRdb running MiXCR on the 5' RACE reads. Counted here are approximately 800,000 distinct CDR3 sequences, about 62% occurring once; the ten biggest clones make up approximately 23%. The specimen sequenced was blood. These receptors came from a man younger than 45 in good health.

This clonotype has just a few counts. J is TRBJ2-3 and V is TRBV4-3; no firm D call. CDR1 and CDR2 (germline): LGHNA, YSLEER. CDR3 length: 14 amino acids. V lost 4 bases and J lost 0, with 8 bases in between. DNA for the CDR3: TGCGCCAGCAGCCGAAAAACTAGCACAGATACGCAGTATTTT. It translates to CASSRKTSTDTQYF.

J is TRBJ1-5 and V is TRBV10-3; TRBD1 matches 10 bases. Per the germline V gene, CDR1 is ENHRY and CDR2 is SYGVKD. The CDR3 is made up of 15 amino acids. Trimming cost V 2 bases and J 4 bases; bases outside gene matches: 2. The CDR3 nucleotides are TGTGCCATCAGTGAGAAGGGACAGGGGAATCAGCCCCAGCATTTT. Protein: CAISEKGQGNQPQHF.